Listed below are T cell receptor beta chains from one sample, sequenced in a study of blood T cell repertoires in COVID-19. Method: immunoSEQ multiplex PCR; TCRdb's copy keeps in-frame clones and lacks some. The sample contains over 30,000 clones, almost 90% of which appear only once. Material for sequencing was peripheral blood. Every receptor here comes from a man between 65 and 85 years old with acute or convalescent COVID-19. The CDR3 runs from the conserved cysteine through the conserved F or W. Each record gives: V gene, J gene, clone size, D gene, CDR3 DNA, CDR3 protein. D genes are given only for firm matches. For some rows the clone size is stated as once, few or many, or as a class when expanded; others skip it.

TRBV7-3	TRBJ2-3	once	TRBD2	TGTGCCAGCAAACTAGCGGGCACAGATACGCAGTATTTT	CASKLAGTDTQYF
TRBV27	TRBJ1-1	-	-	TGTGCCAGCAGTTTACTGCGGGGTGTGAACACTGAAGCTTTCTTT	CASSLLRGVNTEAFF
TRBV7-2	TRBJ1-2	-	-	TGTGCCAGCAGCCCTCTGGTCGGTGGCTACACCTTC	CASSPLVGGYTF
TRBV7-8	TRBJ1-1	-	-	TGTGCCAGCAGCACGACGTTAGGGGGGAACACTGAAGCTTTCTTT	CASSTTLGGNTEAFF
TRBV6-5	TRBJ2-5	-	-	TGTGCCAGCAGTAAACCGACCAGGGTGGAGACCCAGTACTTC	CASSKPTRVETQYF
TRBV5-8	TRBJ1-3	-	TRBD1	TGTGCCAGCAGCTGGGGCGGACAGGCGAATCCCTCTGGAAACACCATATATTTT	CASSWGGQANPSGNTIYF
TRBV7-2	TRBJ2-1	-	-	TGTGCCAGCAGCAAGAGTGGGGCGAGCTCCTACAATGAGCAGTTCTTC	CASSKSGASSYNEQFF
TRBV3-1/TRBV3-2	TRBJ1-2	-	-	TGTGCCAGCAGCCAAGCGTCAGGCGGCTACACCTTC	CASSQASGGYTF
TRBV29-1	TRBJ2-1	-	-	TGCAGCGTTGAGAGTTCACGCGATGAGCAGTTCTTC	CSVESSRDEQFF
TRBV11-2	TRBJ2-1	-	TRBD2	TGTGCCAGCACTCTAGCCCCTAGCGGGTACAATGAGCAGTTCTTC	CASTLAPSGYNEQFF
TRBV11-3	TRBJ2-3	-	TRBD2	TGTGCCAGCAGCTCGGGACTAGCGGGAGGGAGCACAGATACGCAGTATTTT	CASSSGLAGGSTDTQYF
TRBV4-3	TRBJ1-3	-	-	TGCGCCAGCAGCCAAGAACTGAACTCTGGAAACACCATATATTTT	CASSQELNSGNTIYF
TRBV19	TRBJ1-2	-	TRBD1	TGTGCCAGTAGTATACCGGGTCGGACAGGGGAAGGCTACACCTTC	CASSIPGRTGEGYTF
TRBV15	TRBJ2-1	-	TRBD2	TGTGCCACCAGTAGAGACCGCGGGGGGATAGTGTGGAATGAGCAGTTCTTC	CATSRDRGGIVWNEQFF
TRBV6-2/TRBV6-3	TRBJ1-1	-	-	TGTGCCAGCAGTCTAGTTGAGGGGAACACTGAAGCTTTCTTT	CASSLVEGNTEAFF
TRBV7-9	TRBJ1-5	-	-	TGTGCCAGCAGCTCTAGCTGGGATCAGCCCCAGCATTTT	CASSSSWDQPQHF
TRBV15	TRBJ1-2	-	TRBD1	TGTGCCACCAGCCGAGACAGGGTTGGAGGCTACACCTTC	CATSRDRVGGYTF
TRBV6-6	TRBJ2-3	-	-	TGTGCCAGCGGGGCCAGCACAGATACGCAGTATTTT	CASGASTDTQYF
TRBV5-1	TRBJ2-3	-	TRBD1	TGCGCCAGCACCGCGACGGAGGGGACAGGTACGCAGTATTTT	CASTATEGTGTQYF
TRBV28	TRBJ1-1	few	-	TGTGCCAGCAGTTTATGGCCGGAGGTGGCGGGAGCTTTCTTT	CASSLWPEVAGAFF
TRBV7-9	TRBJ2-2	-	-	TGTGCCAGCAGCTCCCAGGAATGGGCCGGGGAGCTGTTTTTT	CASSSQEWAGELFF
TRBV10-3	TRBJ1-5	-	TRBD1	TGTGCCACCGCAGGGGGAATGGGCAATCAGCCCCAGCATTTT	CATAGGMGNQPQHF
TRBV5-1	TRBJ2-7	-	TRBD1	TGCGCCAGCAGCACCGGACAGGGTAGGGTGAGATACGAGCAGTACTTC	CASSTGQGRVRYEQYF
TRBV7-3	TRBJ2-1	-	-	TGTGCCAGCAGCCCGTCGTCCCGGGACACCGACCCGAGCTCCTACAATGAGCAGTTCTTC	CASSPSSRDTDPSSYNEQFF